This is a list of T cell receptor beta chains from one sample in a study of shared clonotypes between healthy human individuals. Generated by immunoSEQ multiplex PCR, the TCRdb table keeps only in-frame clones and is missing some. The sample lists over a million clones, approximately 97% occurring once. Sample: naive CD4+ T cells sorted from blood. These TCRs come from a man aged 30 to 39 in good health. The CDR3 runs from the conserved cysteine through the conserved F or W. Fields, in order: CDR3 DNA, CDR3 protein, D gene, J gene, clone size, V gene. D genes are given only for firm matches. Clone sizes are given selectively: once, few, many, or a class where the clone is expanded.

CDR3 DNA: TGTGCCAGCAGCGCACACCTCCGGGGGAAAGAAATCTACAATGAGCAGTTCTTC
CDR3 protein: CASSAHLRGKEIYNEQFF
D gene: NA
J gene: TRBJ2-1
clone size: NA
V gene: TRBV9

CDR3 DNA: TGCGCCAGCAGCTTGGTTAGCTCCTACGAGCAGTACTTC
CDR3 protein: CASSLVSSYEQYF
D gene: NA
J gene: TRBJ2-7
clone size: NA
V gene: TRBV5-1

CDR3 DNA: TGTGCCAGACAGGAGAACACCGGGGAGCTGTTTTTT
CDR3 protein: CARQENTGELFF
D gene: NA
J gene: TRBJ2-2
clone size: NA
V gene: TRBV7-8

CDR3 DNA: TGTGCCAGCAGCCCATACGTCGGGCTAGCGAAGAATGTTGATACGCAGTATTTT
CDR3 protein: CASSPYVGLAKNVDTQYF
D gene: NA
J gene: TRBJ2-3
clone size: NA
V gene: TRBV7-6

CDR3 DNA: TGCGCCAGCAGGCTCGACGGGGCCAACGTCCTGACTTTC
CDR3 protein: CASRLDGANVLTF
D gene: NA
J gene: TRBJ2-6
clone size: NA
V gene: TRBV4-1

CDR3 DNA: TGTGCCAGCATTCGGACAGGGGCAGGTGGAAACACCATATATTTT
CDR3 protein: CASIRTGAGGNTIYF
D gene: TRBD1
J gene: TRBJ1-3
clone size: NA
V gene: TRBV5-5

CDR3 DNA: TGTGCCAGCAGCCGGAGGGAGACCCAGTACTTC
CDR3 protein: CASSRRETQYF
D gene: NA
J gene: TRBJ2-5
clone size: NA
V gene: TRBV7-2

CDR3 DNA: TGTGCCAGCAGCGGCCCGGGAGCACCCGCCCCCGAAGAGACCCAGTACTTC
CDR3 protein: CASSGPGAPAPEETQYF
D gene: NA
J gene: TRBJ2-5
clone size: NA
V gene: TRBV5-5

CDR3 DNA: TGTGCCAGTAGGATTACGGGACTTGACTACAATGAGCAGTTCTTC
CDR3 protein: CASRITGLDYNEQFF
D gene: NA
J gene: TRBJ2-1
clone size: NA
V gene: TRBV19

CDR3 DNA: TGCGCCAGCAATTTAGGGGGGTTCACAGATACGCAGTATTTT
CDR3 protein: CASNLGGFTDTQYF
D gene: NA
J gene: TRBJ2-3
clone size: NA
V gene: TRBV5-1

CDR3 DNA: TGTGCCAGCAGCTTAATCCGCGGGACTGCCCTTATTAACAATGAGCAGTTCTTC
CDR3 protein: CASSLIRGTALINNEQFF
D gene: NA
J gene: TRBJ2-1
clone size: NA
V gene: TRBV11-2

CDR3 DNA: TGCAGCGTTGTGGGGGTGCTCGTTGGAGGCTACACCTTC
CDR3 protein: CSVVGVLVGGYTF
D gene: NA
J gene: TRBJ1-2
clone size: NA
V gene: TRBV29-1

CDR3 DNA: TGCGGGGGAATGAACACTGAAGCTTTCTTT
CDR3 protein: CGGMNTEAFF
D gene: NA
J gene: TRBJ1-1
clone size: NA
V gene: TRBV29-1

CDR3 DNA: TGTGCCAGTAGTATTTTGGGGGCTAACACAGATACGCAGTATTTT
CDR3 protein: CASSILGANTDTQYF
D gene: NA
J gene: TRBJ2-3
clone size: NA
V gene: TRBV19

CDR3 DNA: TGTGCCACCAGCAGAGAGGTTGGGGGTTTATACAATGAGCAGTTCTTC
CDR3 protein: CATSREVGGLYNEQFF
D gene: NA
J gene: TRBJ2-1
clone size: once
V gene: TRBV15

CDR3 DNA: TGTGCCAGCAGCTTAACTCCACGGAACACTGAAGCTTTCTTT
CDR3 protein: CASSLTPRNTEAFF
D gene: NA
J gene: TRBJ1-1
clone size: NA
V gene: TRBV7-2

CDR3 DNA: TGTGCCAGCAGCCACCCTATTTTCTCTGGGGCCAACGTCCTGACTTTC
CDR3 protein: CASSHPIFSGANVLTF
D gene: NA
J gene: TRBJ2-6
clone size: NA
V gene: TRBV5-4

CDR3 DNA: TGTGCCAGCAGTTTATGGGGGACTAGCAAGACCAATGAGCAGTTCTTC
CDR3 protein: CASSLWGTSKTNEQFF
D gene: TRBD2
J gene: TRBJ2-1
clone size: NA
V gene: TRBV27

CDR3 DNA: TGTGCCAGCTCACCACTGTGGACAGGGGTTTCCCGAGAGACCCAGTACTTC
CDR3 protein: CASSPLWTGVSRETQYF
D gene: TRBD1
J gene: TRBJ2-5
clone size: NA
V gene: TRBV18

CDR3 DNA: TGTGCCAGCAGCTCCAGGACAGGAGCTTTCTACGAGCAGTACTTC
CDR3 protein: CASSSRTGAFYEQYF
D gene: TRBD1
J gene: TRBJ2-7
clone size: NA
V gene: TRBV5-8

CDR3 DNA: TGTGCCAGCAGCTTGGGCGGGGGTTTTAGCTTCTACAATGAGCAGTTCTTC
CDR3 protein: CASSLGGGFSFYNEQFF
D gene: TRBD2
J gene: TRBJ2-1
clone size: NA
V gene: TRBV5-5

CDR3 DNA: TGTGCCAGCAGCTTGGAAGGGAGAGCTAATGAAAAACTGTTTTTT
CDR3 protein: CASSLEGRANEKLFF
D gene: NA
J gene: TRBJ1-4
clone size: NA
V gene: TRBV5-4

CDR3 DNA: TGTGCCAGCAGCGCGGGACAGGACCGTGGCTACACCTTC
CDR3 protein: CASSAGQDRGYTF
D gene: TRBD1
J gene: TRBJ1-2
clone size: NA
V gene: TRBV7-2

CDR3 DNA: TGTGCCAGCAGTTACGGAGGATCGACTAGCGGATACGAGCAGTACTTC
CDR3 protein: CASSYGGSTSGYEQYF
D gene: TRBD2
J gene: TRBJ2-7
clone size: NA
V gene: TRBV6-5

CDR3 DNA: TGTGCCAGCAGCGGAATCCGGGGCAATAGCAATCAGCCCCAGCATTTT
CDR3 protein: CASSGIRGNSNQPQHF
D gene: NA
J gene: TRBJ1-5
clone size: NA
V gene: TRBV7-9

CDR3 DNA: TGTGCCAGCAGTCAACCATTCCGTGACACTGAAGCTTTCTTT
CDR3 protein: CASSQPFRDTEAFF
D gene: NA
J gene: TRBJ1-1
clone size: NA
V gene: TRBV7-2

CDR3 DNA: TGTGCCAGCAGTCTAAGCGAAATGGGAGGGTCACGATACGAGCAGTACTTC
CDR3 protein: CASSLSEMGGSRYEQYF
D gene: TRBD2
J gene: TRBJ2-7
clone size: NA
V gene: TRBV28

CDR3 DNA: TGTGCCAGTATGGCAGCTGGGGCCAACGTCCTGACTTTC
CDR3 protein: CASMAAGANVLTF
D gene: NA
J gene: TRBJ2-6
clone size: NA
V gene: TRBV19